This TCR beta chain was recorded in a study of cytomegalovirus exposure and HLA in healthy donors. Study-wide points: An analysis that came later showed most CMV-associated TCR beta chains appearing HLA-restricted. Most TCR beta V segments were productive about 87% or about 30% of the time in an earlier analysis.

PCR used 60 Vbeta primers and 13 Jbeta primers. Original handling: Later reanalysis found tens of millions of unique TCR beta chains, roughly 9.9 million of them shared. TCRdb keeps only in-frame clones here, not all; method: immunoSEQ multiplex PCR. The V and J calls and clone size are taken from that table; D and trimming were inferred from the DNA. The sample contains about 98,000 clones, about two thirds of which appear only once. This clone was counted a single time. The antigen remains unidentified. V was clipped by 6 bases and J by 5 bases; unmatched bases: 9. This CDR3 spans 15 amino acids. Germline CDR1 and CDR2: MNHEY and SVGAGI. Donors had nominal health at sampling but likely had unrecorded immune exposures.

Sequences were obtained from PBMCs. The rearrangement uses TRBV6-5 and TRBJ2-2; 7 bases line up with TRBD2. The TCR originated in a female donor in good health and CMV-seronegative. CDR3 sequence reads: CASSGKVGGTGELFF. The CDR3 DNA sequence: TGTGCCAGCAGCGGAAAGGTGGGGGGGACCGGGGAGCTGTTTTTT.